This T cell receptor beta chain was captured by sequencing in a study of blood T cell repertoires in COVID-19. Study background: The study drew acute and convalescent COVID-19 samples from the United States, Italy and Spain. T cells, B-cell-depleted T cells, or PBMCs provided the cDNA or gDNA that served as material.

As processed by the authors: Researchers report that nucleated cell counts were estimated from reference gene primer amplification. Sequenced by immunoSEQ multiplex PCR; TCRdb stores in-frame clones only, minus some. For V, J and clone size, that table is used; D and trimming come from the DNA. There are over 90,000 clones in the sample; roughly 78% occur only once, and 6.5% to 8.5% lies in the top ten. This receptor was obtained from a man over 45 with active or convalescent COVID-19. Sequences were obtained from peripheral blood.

The DNA for the CDR3 is TGTGCCAGCTTAGGACAGGGGAGGTCAAGTGGTGAAGCTTTCTTT. Translated, it gives CASLGQGRSSGEAFF. The genes are TRBV28 and TRBJ1-1; 9 bases map to TRBD1. CDR3 length equals 15 residues. The germline V gene has CDR1 MDHEN and CDR2 SYDVKM. The ends lost 8 bases at V and 7 bases at J; junction bases unmatched: 14.